What follows are 16 T cell receptor beta chains derived from one specimen sequenced in a study of control samples from healthy donors and cancer patients. Clones were sequenced by immunoSEQ multiplex PCR, and TCRdb holds only the in-frame ones, with some missing. This table holds about 130,000 clones, 80% to 95% found once. Sequenced material: blood. Every receptor here comes from a man aged 40-49 years in good health.

Only a few counts were recorded for this clone. The chain links TRBV27 to TRBJ2-1; 11 bases match TRBD1. The CDR3 extends over 15 amino acids. J was trimmed by 9 bases and V by 5 bases; bases with no gene match: 9. Germline assignment: CDR1 MNHEY and CDR2 SMNVEV (reference sequence). The CDR3 DNA sequence: TGTGCCAGCAGTCTGCTGGACAGGGGGCTCTCTGAGCAGTTCTTC. Translation gives CASSLLDRGLSEQFF.

The rearrangement links TRBV21-1 to TRBJ1-3. TRBV21-1 is flagged as a pseudogene. This CDR3 has 17 residues. CDR3 region: CASSPPLATNARNTIYF. Here the CDR3 DNA reads TGTGCCAGCAGTCCGCCCTTAGCTACAAACGCACGAAACACCATATATTTT.

The V gene is TRBV3-1 (or the pseudogene TRBV3-2), the J gene TRBJ2-1, with a possible D match to TRBD2 (5 bases). Trimming removed 1 base from V and 14 bases from J, with 9 bases in between. This CDR3 is built from 11 residues. Germline V lookup: CDR1 LGHDT, CDR2 YNNKEL (reference sequence). CDR3 sequence (DNA): TGTGCCAGCAGCCAAGGTATAGCGAAGTTCTTC. Residues: CASSQGIAKFF.

The chain combines TRBV7-2 with TRBJ2-3; D ambiguous. The CDR3 has 13 residues. The germline CDR1 and CDR2 sequences are SGHTA and FQGNSA. The V and J ends lost 2 bases and 5 bases respectively, with 8 bases between them. CDR3 bases: TGTGCCAGCAGCTTACGTCCCTTAGATACGCAGTATTTT. Amino acid sequence: CASSLRPLDTQYF.

This clone was recorded only once. J is TRBJ1-5 and V is TRBV7-9, with TRBD1 as a possible D gene (5 bases). V gave up 1 base and J gave up 4 bases, with 5 bases separating them. Germline-derived CDR1 and CDR2 are SEHNR and FQNEAQ (reference sequence). The CDR3 has 13 residues. The CDR3 sequence: CASSLDRNQPQHF. The CDR3 nucleotides read TGTGCCAGCAGCTTAGACAGGAATCAGCCCCAGCATTTT.

The gene calls are TRBV6-2 or TRBV6-3 and TRBJ2-3, with TRBD1 identical over 7 bases. Germline trimming cut 6 bases from V and 6 bases from J; bases unmatched to any gene: 9. Per germline, CDR1 MNHEY and CDR2 SVGEGT. CDR3 length: 14 amino acids. The CDR3 nucleotides are TGTGCCAGCAGCCCCGGGACAGCCATTGATACGCAGTATTTT. Translation: CASSPGTAIDTQYF.

The J gene is TRBJ1-1, the V gene TRBV3-1 (or the pseudogene TRBV3-2); D uncertain. The germline V and J ends were trimmed by 4 bases and 7 bases, with 10 bases remaining between them. The CDR3 has 12 residues. CDR1 and CDR2 from the germline V gene are LGHDT and YNNKEL (reference sequence). The CDR3 DNA reads as TGTGCCAGCAGCCCCCCCGGCAGTGAAGCTTTCTTT. Encoded protein: CASSPPGSEAFF.

The J gene is TRBJ2-7, the V gene TRBV14, with a tentative D call TRBD2 (6 bases). Germline V gene lookup returns CDR1 SGHDN and CDR2 FVKESK. CDR3 size: 14 residues. Trimming pared 2 bases from V and 1 base from J, leaving 9 bases between. CDR3 coding DNA: TGTGCCAGCAGCCAATCCGGGACTTCCTACGAGCAGTACTTC. The encoded protein is CASSQSGTSYEQYF.

The gene calls are TRBV9 and TRBJ2-2; 13 bases line up with TRBD2. Germline assignment: CDR1 SGDLS and CDR2 YYNGEE. Trimming cost V 4 bases and J 7 bases; bases outside gene matches: 7. The CDR3 has 16 amino acids. CDR3 sequence (DNA): TGTGCCAGCAGCCCGGGGACTAGCGGGGAATACGGGGAGCTGTTTTTT. It encodes CASSPGTSGEYGELFF.

The rearrangement joins TRBV6-1 to TRBJ1-4; possibly TRBD1 for D (5 bases). This CDR3 region has 15 residues. Germline values: CDR1 MNHNS, CDR2 SASEGT. With 1 base removed from V and 3 bases from J, the gap between germline ends came to 9 bases. The CDR3 is CASSEVGGSNEKLFF. CDR3 sequence (DNA): TGTGCCAGCAGTGAAGTGGGGGGGTCTAATGAAAAACTGTTTTTT.

The J gene is TRBJ2-3, the V gene TRBV9, with no clear D. There are 12 residues in the CDR3. The ends were cut back, 3 bases at V and 6 bases at J, with 8 bases in the middle. Germline lookup yields CDR1 SGDLS and CDR2 YYNGEE. The CDR3 DNA reads TGTGCCAGCAGCGGCAGTGGGGATACGCAGTATTTT. Its translation is CASSGSGDTQYF.

The CDR3 DNA follows: TGCAGCGTCAGGACAGGGGCTAGCTCTGGAAACACCATATATTTT. It encodes CSVRTGASSGNTIYF. V and J are TRBV29-1 and TRBJ1-3; 9 bases fit TRBD1. Germline V lookup: CDR1 SQVTM, CDR2 ANQGSEA. The CDR3 length is 15 residues. The V and J ends lost 6 bases and 0 bases, in that order; junction bases with no gene match: 6.

The genes are TRBV10-3 and TRBJ2-7; D may be TRBD1 (6 bases). V was cut by 4 bases and J by 6 bases, with 16 bases left in between. In germline, CDR1 is ENHRY, CDR2 SYGVKD. CDR3 length: 14 amino acids. DNA for the CDR3: TGTGCCATCAGTGGTCAGAACAGGGTCGGCGAGCAGTACTTC. Translating it yields CAISGQNRVGEQYF.

The V and J genes are TRBV11-2 and TRBJ2-3; D not certain. Germline V gene data show CDR1 as SGHAT and CDR2 as FQNNGV. The CDR3 is 14 amino acids. Trimming took 0 bases from V and 2 from J, leaving 6 bases between them. The CDR3 DNA is TGTGCCAGCAGCTTAGAGGGGATCACAGATACGCAGTATTTT. It yields the protein CASSLEGITDTQYF.

The rearrangement links TRBV6-5 to TRBJ2-5, with D uncertain. The germline V gene encodes CDR1 MNHEY and CDR2 SVGAGI. This CDR3 has 14 amino acids. The V end lost 7 bases, the J end lost 3 bases, and 15 bases lay between the germline ends. CDR3 amino acids: CASTRGVGKETQYF. The CDR3 DNA reads TGTGCCAGCACCCGAGGTGTGGGCAAAGAGACCCAGTACTTC.

The chain employs TRBV6-1 and TRBJ2-2; D is undetermined. The CDR3 totals 18 residues. V lost 0 bases and J 9 bases, leaving 23 bases between the germline ends. Germline lookup yields CDR1 MNHNS and CDR2 SASEGT. The CDR3 loop is CASSEAPGRTPAVWELFF. The CDR3 DNA sequence: TGTGCCAGCAGTGAAGCCCCGGGCCGTACACCTGCCGTCTGGGAGCTGTTTTTT.